Sequencing of this T cell receptor beta chain was carried out in a study of Ad26.COV2.S vaccination and SARS-CoV-2 variants. Study-level information: A COV1001 Ad26.COV2.S trial-arm participant provided the sample. Ad26.COV2.S shots went into the muscle once or twice, 56 days apart.

With regard to this clone: Antigen unknown.

Trimming at V came to 6 bases and at J to 5 bases, leaving 7 bases not matched to a gene. Germline V gives CDR1 LNHDA, CDR2 SQIVND (reference sequence). The CDR3 is 14 residues long. Method: immunoSEQ multiplex PCR; TCRdb's copy keeps in-frame clones and lacks some. Of a few hundred thousand clones detected, around 90% appear once; the ten largest clones hold around 4.5%. Treatment meaning: some 20 received Ad26.COV2.S at low or high dose, single or two shots; about 5 received placebo; per-sample allocation not given. It was on day 63 after the first vaccine or placebo injection that samples were taken. General observations from the study: Those who received the vaccine showed greater spike-specific TCR breadth than those given placebo. Vaccine and placebo recipients had comparable breadth of non-spike TCRs.

This rearrangement joins TRBV19 to TRBJ1-1; 9 bases fit TRBD1. The input for sequencing was peripheral blood, taken in a trial of Ad26.COV2.S vaccine versus placebo. This sequence originates from a person between 18 and 65 years old who received the Ad26.COV2.S COVID-19 vaccine or a placebo. The DNA of the CDR3 is TGTGCCAGTAGGGGACAGGGTGCGGGGACTGAAGCTTTCTTT. The encoded protein is CASRGQGAGTEAFF.